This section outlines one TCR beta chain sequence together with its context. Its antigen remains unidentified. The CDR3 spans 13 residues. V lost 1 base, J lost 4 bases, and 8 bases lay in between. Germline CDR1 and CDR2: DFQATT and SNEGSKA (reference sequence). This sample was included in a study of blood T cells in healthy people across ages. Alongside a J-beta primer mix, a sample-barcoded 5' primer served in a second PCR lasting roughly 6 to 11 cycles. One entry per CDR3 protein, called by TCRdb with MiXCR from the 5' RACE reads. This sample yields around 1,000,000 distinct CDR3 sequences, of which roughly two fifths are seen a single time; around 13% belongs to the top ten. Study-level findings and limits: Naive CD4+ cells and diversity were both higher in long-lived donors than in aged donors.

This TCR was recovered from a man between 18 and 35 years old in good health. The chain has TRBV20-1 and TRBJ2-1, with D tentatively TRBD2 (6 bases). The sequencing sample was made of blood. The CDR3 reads CSARGDFYNEQFF. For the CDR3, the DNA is TGCAGTGCTAGAGGGGACTTTTACAATGAGCAGTTCTTC.